This T cell receptor (beta chain) was profiled in a study of cytomegalovirus exposure and HLA in healthy donors. For this clone: Its antigen is not identified.

Germline-derived CDR1 and CDR2 are SNHLY and FYNNEI. The CDR3 runs 14 residues. Trimming shortened V by 9 bases and J by 3 bases, and 15 bases separated the two germline ends. Vbeta (60) and Jbeta (13) primers were used in the PCR. The table came from immunoSEQ multiplex PCR; TCRdb's copy has only in-frame clones and leaves some out. Among over 110,000 clones listed, approximately 78% were seen once. Overall study findings and caveats: A missense variant in DCLRE1C was later tied to TCR beta V- and J-gene trimming.

The sequence derives from a woman aged 40-49 years in good health and CMV-seropositive. The chain is built from TRBV2 and TRBJ2-1; weak D call: TRBD2 (5 bases). The sample consisted of PBMCs. The CDR3 nucleotides read TGTGCCAGTTCAGCGGCGGTTAACTACAATGAGCAGTTCTTC. Its protein is CASSAAVNYNEQFF.